This is a list of T cell receptor beta chains from one sample in a study of CD8 T cells in Susac syndrome. TCRdb called the immunoSEQ multiplex PCR reads again in MiXCR, with one record for every CDR3 protein. The table lists approximately 200,000 distinct CDR3 sequences, 95% of them singletons. Sequencing was done on a sample of CD4+ T cells from PBMCs. These receptors were obtained from a human donor with multiple sclerosis. Both conserved end residues are part of each CDR3. D genes are given only for firm matches. Part of the rows lack a size; the others show once, few, many or a class for expanded clones.

D,V,J,size,DNA,CDR3
-,TRBV30,TRBJ2-3,-,TGTGCCTGGAGTGTATCCACAGATACGCAGTATTTT,CAWSVSTDTQYF
TRBD1,TRBV12-3/TRBV12-4,TRBJ2-5,-,TGTGCCAGCAGTTTAGTCCGTGGGACAGGGACACAAGAGACCCAGTACTTC,CASSLVRGTGTQETQYF
-,TRBV29-1,TRBJ1-1,once,TGCAGCGTTGGAGGGCAGATGAACACTGAAGCTTTCTTT,CSVGGQMNTEAFF
TRBD1,TRBV5-6,TRBJ2-5,-,TGTGCCAGCAGCATAAGGACAGGGGGCGGGGCGGAGACCCAGTACTTC,CASSIRTGGGAETQYF
TRBD1,TRBV30,TRBJ1-5,-,TGTGCCTGGAGCGGGCAGGGGGTTCAGCCCCAGCATTTT,CAWSGQGVQPQHF
-,TRBV29-1,TRBJ2-5,-,TGCAGTATCGGTACCCAAGAGACCCAGTACTTC,CSIGTQETQYF
TRBD2,TRBV9,TRBJ2-3,once,TGTGCCAGCAGCGTGATAGCGGGGGGGCGACCTACGCAGTATTTT,CASSVIAGGRPTQYF
-,TRBV29-1,TRBJ2-3,-,TGCAGCGTTGAAGACAGGACATTCACAGATACGCAGTATTTT,CSVEDRTFTDTQYF
-,TRBV2,TRBJ1-5,-,TGTGCCAGCAGCCCGGACACCACGGGGGGTCAGCCCCAGCATTTT,CASSPDTTGGQPQHF
-,TRBV5-1,TRBJ1-6,-,TGCGCCAGCAGCCGACAGACAGATAATTCACCCCTCCACTTT,CASSRQTDNSPLHF
-,TRBV5-1,TRBJ1-6,-,TGCGCCAGCAGCCCTGAGATTAATTCACCCCTCCACTTT,CASSPEINSPLHF
-,TRBV3-1,TRBJ1-5,-,TGTGCCAGCAGCCGTACAGGGCAGCCCCAGCATTTT,CASSRTGQPQHF
TRBD1,TRBV29-1,TRBJ1-3,-,TGCAGCGTTGCCGTTACAGGGGGAGGAAACACCATATATTTT,CSVAVTGGGNTIYF
-,TRBV27,TRBJ2-7,-,TGTGCCAGCAGTACCCCCGGGACCTACGAGCAGTACTTC,CASSTPGTYEQYF
-,TRBV5-1,TRBJ2-5,-,TGCGCCAGCAGCTTGGAAGTATACCAAGAGACCCAGTACTTC,CASSLEVYQETQYF
TRBD1,TRBV2,TRBJ1-6,-,TGTGCCAGCACTGGGACAGGCAGTTCACCCCTCCACTTT,CASTGTGSSPLHF
TRBD1,TRBV29-1,TRBJ2-1,-,TGCAGCGTTCGCTTCCGGGACAGGGCAGGGAATGAGCAGTTCTTC,CSVRFRDRAGNEQFF
-,TRBV7-3,TRBJ1-6,-,TGTGCCAGCAGCACTCGGGAGAATTCACCCCTCCACTTT,CASSTRENSPLHF
-,TRBV4-2,TRBJ1-1,-,TGTGCCAGCAGCAGGCCGGGGAACACTGAAGCTTTCTTT,CASSRPGNTEAFF
TRBD2,TRBV3-1,TRBJ2-1,-,TGTGCCAGCAGCCAAGCACACCGGGGGGGAACCAATGAGCAGTTCTTC,CASSQAHRGGTNEQFF
TRBD2,TRBV11-2,TRBJ2-3,-,TGTGCCAGCAGCTTAACTAGCGGCTTCGGCACAGATACGCAGTATTTT,CASSLTSGFGTDTQYF
-,TRBV18,TRBJ2-6,-,TGTGCCAGCTTACCGGGGGGGGCCAACGTCCTGACTTTC,CASLPGGANVLTF
-,TRBV27,TRBJ2-1,-,TGTGCCAGCAGTTTATGGGGGCGTGAGCAGTTCTTC,CASSLWGREQFF
-,TRBV9,TRBJ2-1,-,TGTGCCAGCAGCTATACCCCGGACGGATACAATGAGCAGTTCTTC,CASSYTPDGYNEQFF
TRBD1,TRBV4-1,TRBJ2-5,-,TGCGCCAGCAGCCAAACCGGACAGGGGGCGCCCAAAAAGTACTTC,CASSQTGQGAPKKYF
-,TRBV20-1,TRBJ2-5,-,TGCAGTGCCTCTCCCGGGGGACGGACGACCCAGTACTTC,CSASPGGRTTQYF
-,TRBV12-3/TRBV12-4,TRBJ1-6,-,TGTGCCAGCAGCCTCCAGGTTGCAAATTCACCCCTCCACTTT,CASSLQVANSPLHF
TRBD2,TRBV20-1,TRBJ2-2,once,TGCAGTGCTGCTAGCGGGGGGATGGGAGGGGAGCTGTTTTTT,CSAASGGMGGELFF
-,TRBV12-3/TRBV12-4,TRBJ1-2,-,TGTGCCAGCAGTTTCGGAATGGGTTACGGTTACTATGGCTACACCTTC,CASSFGMGYGYYGYTF
-,TRBV3-1,TRBJ1-2,-,TGTGCCAGCAGCCAAGATCTGGTGCAGAGCTATGGCTACACCTTC,CASSQDLVQSYGYTF
-,TRBV15,TRBJ2-5,-,TGTGCCACTGCGCCACGCAATTCCCCAGAGACCCAGTACTTC,CATAPRNSPETQYF
-,TRBV5-1,TRBJ1-6,-,TGCGCCAGCAGCCAGGACGGGGGCAATTCACCCCTCCACTTT,CASSQDGGNSPLHF
-,TRBV29-1,TRBJ1-3,-,TGCAGCGTTGAGACCGGACGTAGCTCTGGAAACACCATATATTTT,CSVETGRSSGNTIYF
TRBD1,TRBV12-5,TRBJ2-1,-,TGTGCTAGTGCTTCGCGGGACAGGGGGCTGGATGAGCAGTTCTTC,CASASRDRGLDEQFF
TRBD2,TRBV29-1,TRBJ2-7,-,TGCAGCGTTGAAGATGGGGGGGACGAGCAGTACTTC,CSVEDGGDEQYF
-,TRBV18,TRBJ2-1,-,TGTGCCAGCTCACCACCTGACAATGAGCAGTTCTTC,CASSPPDNEQFF
-,TRBV20-1,TRBJ2-1,-,TGCAGTGCTAGAGATGATCGGCGGGCTTCCTACAATGAGCAGTTCTTC,CSARDDRRASYNEQFF